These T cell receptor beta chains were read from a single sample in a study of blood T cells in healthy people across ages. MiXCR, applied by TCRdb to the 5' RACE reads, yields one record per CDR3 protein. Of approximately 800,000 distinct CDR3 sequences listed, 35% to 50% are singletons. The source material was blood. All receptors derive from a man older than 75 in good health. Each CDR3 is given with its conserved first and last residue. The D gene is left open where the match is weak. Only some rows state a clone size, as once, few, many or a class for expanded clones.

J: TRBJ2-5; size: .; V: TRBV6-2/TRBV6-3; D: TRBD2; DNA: TGTGCCACCTTACTAGCGGGAGTAAATGAGCAGTACTTC; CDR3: CATLLAGVNEQYF
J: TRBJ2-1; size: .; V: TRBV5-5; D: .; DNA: TGTGCCAGCAGCTTTACGACGGACACCTACAATGAGCAGTTCTTC; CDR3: CASSFTTDTYNEQFF
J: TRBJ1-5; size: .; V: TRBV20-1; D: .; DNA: TGCAGTGCTTCCCTTTACCGAGGCAATCAGCCCCAGCATTTT; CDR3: CSASLYRGNQPQHF
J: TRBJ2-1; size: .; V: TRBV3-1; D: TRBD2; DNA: TGTGCCAGCAGCCCCTACGGTGAGCTAGCGGGAAGTGAACAGTTCTTC; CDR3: CASSPYGELAGSEQFF
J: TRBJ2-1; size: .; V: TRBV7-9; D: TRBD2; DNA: TGTGCCAGCAGCGCCCTCCGGACTAGCGGATTCAATGAGCAGTTCTTC; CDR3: CASSALRTSGFNEQFF
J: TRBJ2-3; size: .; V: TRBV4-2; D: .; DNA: TGTGCCAGCAGCCAAGACCAACAGAGAATCCCCGCAGATACGCAGTATTTT; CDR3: CASSQDQQRIPADTQYF
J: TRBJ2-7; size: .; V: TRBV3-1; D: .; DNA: TGTGCCAGCAGCCTATCAGACTATACCTACGAGCAGTACTTC; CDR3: CASSLSDYTYEQYF
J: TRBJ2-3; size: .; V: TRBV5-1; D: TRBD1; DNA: TGCGCCAGCAGCTTGGGCACAGGGGCGAGGGGCACAGATACGCAGTATTTT; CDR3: CASSLGTGARGTDTQYF
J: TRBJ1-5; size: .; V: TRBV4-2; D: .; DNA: TGTGCCAGCAGCCGGGACCTCGGCGGCAATCAGCCCCAGCATTTT; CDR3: CASSRDLGGNQPQHF
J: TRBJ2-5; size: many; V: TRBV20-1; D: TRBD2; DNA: TGCAGTGCTAGAGATGCTACGGGGGGCCAAGAGACCCAGTACTTC; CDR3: CSARDATGGQETQYF
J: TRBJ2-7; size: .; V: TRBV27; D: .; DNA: TGTGCCAGCAGTTTATCCAGAAACCCCTACGAGCAGTACTTC; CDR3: CASSLSRNPYEQYF
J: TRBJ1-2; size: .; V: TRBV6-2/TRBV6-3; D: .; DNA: TGTGCCAGCAGTATGGGACGACCCGGCTACACCTTC; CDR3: CASSMGRPGYTF
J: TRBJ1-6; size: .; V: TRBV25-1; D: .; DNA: TGTGCCAGCCGAGTCAATTTGGGAAATTCACCCCTCCACTTT; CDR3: CASRVNLGNSPLHF
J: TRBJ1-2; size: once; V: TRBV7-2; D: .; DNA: TGTGCCAGCAGCTTAGGGGCCGGGGGCGGCTACACCTTC; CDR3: CASSLGAGGGYTF
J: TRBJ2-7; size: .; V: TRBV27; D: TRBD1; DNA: TGTGCCAGCAGCCTTAGCCCGTTCGACAGGGGGGGATACGAGCAGTACTTC; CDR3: CASSLSPFDRGGYEQYF
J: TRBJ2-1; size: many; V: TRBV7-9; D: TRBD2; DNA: TGTGCCAGCAGCTCACTTAGCGGGAGGCCCTACAATGAGCAGTTCTTC; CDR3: CASSSLSGRPYNEQFF
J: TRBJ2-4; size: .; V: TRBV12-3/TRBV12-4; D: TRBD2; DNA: TGTGCCAGCACCTCGCCGAGCGGGGATTCCTTAGCCAAAAACATTCAGTACTTC; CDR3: CASTSPSGDSLAKNIQYF
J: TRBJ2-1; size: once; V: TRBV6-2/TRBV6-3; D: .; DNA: TGTGCCAGCAGTTGGACTGGCGGGATAGGAAATGAGCAGTTCTTC; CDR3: CASSWTGGIGNEQFF
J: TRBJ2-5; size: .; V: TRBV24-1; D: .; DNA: TGTGCCACCAGTGACCCCGACAGGTTCCAAGAGACCCAGTACTTC; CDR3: CATSDPDRFQETQYF
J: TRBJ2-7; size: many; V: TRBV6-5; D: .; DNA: TGTGCCAGCAGTCCTACCTTGGGCTCCTACGAGCAGTACTTC; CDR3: CASSPTLGSYEQYF
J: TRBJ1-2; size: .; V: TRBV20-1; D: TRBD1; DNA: TGCAGTGCCAGGGACAGGGGATATGGCTACACCTTC; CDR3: CSARDRGYGYTF
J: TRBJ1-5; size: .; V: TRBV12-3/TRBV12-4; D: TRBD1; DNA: TGTGCCAGCAGTTCCGGGACAGGGACCCATCAGCCCCAGCATTTT; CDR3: CASSSGTGTHQPQHF
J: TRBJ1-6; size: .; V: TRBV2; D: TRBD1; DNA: TGTGCCAGCAGTTCCCTCGGACAGGCAAATTCACCCCTCCACTTT; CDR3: CASSSLGQANSPLHF
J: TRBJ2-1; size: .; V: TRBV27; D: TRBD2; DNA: TGTGCCAGCAGTCCCGGGGGGCTAGCGGGAATAAATGAGCAGTTCTTC; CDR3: CASSPGGLAGINEQFF
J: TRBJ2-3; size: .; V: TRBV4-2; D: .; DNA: TGTGCCAGCAGCCAAGATACAGGAATACGACTAGAGAGCACAGATACGCAGTATTTT; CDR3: CASSQDTGIRLESTDTQYF
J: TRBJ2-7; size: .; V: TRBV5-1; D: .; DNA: TGCGCCAGCAGCTTGGGCCTCTCCTACAATGAGCAGTACTTC; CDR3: CASSLGLSYNEQYF
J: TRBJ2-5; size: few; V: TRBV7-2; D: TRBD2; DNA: TGTGCCAGCAGCAAGCAGGCTAGCGGGAGTGGAGAGACCCAGTACTTC; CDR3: CASSKQASGSGETQYF
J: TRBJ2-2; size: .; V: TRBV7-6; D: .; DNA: TGTGCCAGCAGCTTAGGGTCTAGCGCCACCGGGGAGCTGTTTTTT; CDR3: CASSLGSSATGELFF
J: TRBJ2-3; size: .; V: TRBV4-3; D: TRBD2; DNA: TGCGCCAGCAGCCACTCACTAGCGAACACAGATACGCAGTATTTT; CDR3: CASSHSLANTDTQYF
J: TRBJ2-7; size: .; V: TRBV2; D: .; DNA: TGTGCCAGCACCGAGGACCACTACGAGCAGTACTTC; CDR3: CASTEDHYEQYF
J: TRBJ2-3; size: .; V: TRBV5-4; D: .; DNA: TGTGCCAGCAGGGAAGAAGTCGGGACAGATACGCAGTATTTT; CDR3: CASREEVGTDTQYF